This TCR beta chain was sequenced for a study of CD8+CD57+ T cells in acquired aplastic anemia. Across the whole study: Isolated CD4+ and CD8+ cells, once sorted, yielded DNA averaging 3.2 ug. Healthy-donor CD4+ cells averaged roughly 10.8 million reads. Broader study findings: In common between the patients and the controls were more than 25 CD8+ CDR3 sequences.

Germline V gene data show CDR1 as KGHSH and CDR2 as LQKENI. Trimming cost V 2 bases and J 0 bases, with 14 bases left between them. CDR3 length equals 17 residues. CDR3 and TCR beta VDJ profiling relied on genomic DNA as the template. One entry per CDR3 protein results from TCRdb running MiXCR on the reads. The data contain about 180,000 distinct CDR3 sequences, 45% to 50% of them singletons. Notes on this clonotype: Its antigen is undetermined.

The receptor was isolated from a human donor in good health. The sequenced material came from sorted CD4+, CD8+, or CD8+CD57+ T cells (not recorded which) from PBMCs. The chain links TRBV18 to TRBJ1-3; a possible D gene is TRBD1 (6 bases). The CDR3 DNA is TGTGCCAGCTCACCAGTCGTCGGACAGTCCTCTGGAAACACCATATATTTT. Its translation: CASSPVVGQSSGNTIYF. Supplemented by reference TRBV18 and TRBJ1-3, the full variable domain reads NAGVMQNPRHLVRRRGQEARLRCSPMKGHSHVYWYRQLPEEGLKFMVYLQKENIIDESGMPKERFSAEFPKEGPSILRIQQVVRGDSAAYFCASSPVVGQSSGNTIYFGEGSWLTVV.